This section outlines one T cell receptor beta chain sequence together with its context. These data belong to a study of T cell changes during pregnancy in multiple sclerosis. The length of the CDR3 is 16 residues. CDR1 is SGHVS, CDR2 FQNEAQ, per germline. The V end lost 0 bases, the J end lost 3 bases, and 12 bases lay between the germline ends. Libraries were prepared by immunoSEQ multiplex PCR; TCRdb keeps only in-frame clonotypes and omits some of them. The table has some 20,000 clones, around 90% seen once; the top ten hold less than 6.5%. V usage is TRBV7-8 and J usage is TRBJ2-1, with D possibly being TRBD2 (5 bases). Sequenced here: CD8+ T cells from peripheral blood mononuclear cells, sampled in the second trimester of pregnancy. The receptor comes from a female donor in good health, enrolled as a control in a pregnancy study. The CDR3 here is CASSLAFGVFYNEQFF. The CDR3, as DNA: TGTGCCAGCAGCTTAGCGTTCGGGGTATTCTACAATGAGCAGTTCTTC.